This TCR beta chain is drawn from a study of T cell responses to AZD1222 COVID-19 vaccine. Analyses pooled second doses at about 4 or about 12 weeks. Assay: immunoSEQ multiplex PCR; the TCRdb copy retains only in-frame clones and omits some. The sample shows 150,000 to 250,000 clones, 85% to 95% of them seen only once. Overall study results and limits: A mostly white British donor set with more females was recruited, and clonal diversity was possibly underestimated. Just five or six AZD1222 recipients were seropositive at baseline. The span of vaccine-associated CD4 TCRs extended across spike, with dominance at 160-218 and 743-854.

On this clone: The antigen is undetermined.

This receptor was obtained from an adult who received the AZD1222 COVID-19 vaccine. This specimen was peripheral blood, taken 28 days after the second AZD1222 dose.

Written as DNA, the CDR3 is TGTGCCAGCAGCCAAAGTGGGACAGGGCTCGCGAACACCGGGGAGCTGTTTTTT. Translated, it gives CASSQSGTGLANTGELFF. The chain couples TRBV3-1 (or the pseudogene TRBV3-2) to TRBJ2-2; 9 bases are a match to TRBD1. From germline, CDR1 is LGHDT and CDR2 YNNKEL (reference sequence). J was trimmed by 0 bases and V by 2 bases; bases with no gene match: 7. The CDR3 has 18 amino acids.